A selection of T cell receptor beta chains follows, all from one sample in a study of OX40 agonist ivuxolimab in advanced cancers. Profiling relied on immunoSEQ multiplex PCR, and the TCRdb table lists in-frame clones only, not all of them. The table shows 130,000 or so clones, with about 93% occurring only once. This specimen consisted of CD4+ or CD8+ T cells sorted from blood, obtained in a trial of the OX40 agonist ivuxolimab. The origin of the receptors is an adult with an advanced solid tumor such as melanoma, head and neck, liver or kidney cancer. Both conserved end residues are trimmed from each CDR3. The order of the fields is J gene, D gene, V gene, CDR3 protein. D genes are given only for firm matches.

TRBJ2-5 . TRBV6-1 ASSERVPLGAGLETQY
TRBJ1-1 . TRBV18 ASSPNIENTEAF
TRBJ1-5 . TRBV7-9 ASSPSGGNGEPQH
TRBJ1-2 . TRBV6-5 ASSPGGAGGYGYT
TRBJ1-1 TRBD1 TRBV5-1 ASSLYPTGMNTEAF
TRBJ2-7 . TRBV4-3 ASSQASVRGENEQY
TRBJ2-2 . TRBV7-9 ASSLDLNTGELF
TRBJ1-3 . TRBV25-1 ASSDRLRGGTIY
TRBJ2-1 TRBD2 TRBV7-8 ASSRGLADYNEQF
TRBJ2-7 . TRBV20-1 SARRSYEQY
TRBJ2-1 . TRBV5-1 ASSTGTSGDEQF
TRBJ1-5 . TRBV21-1 ASSPSRGHNQPQH
TRBJ2-6 . TRBV5-1 ASSASGVGPSGANVLT
TRBJ2-7 TRBD1 TRBV18 ASQAGTGIYEQY
TRBJ1-2 TRBD1 TRBV5-4 ASSSRDRGPLGYGYT
TRBJ2-7 TRBD2 TRBV6-5 ASSYLAGVDEQY
TRBJ2-7 . TRBV6-6 ASSFYRAYEQY
TRBJ1-1 . TRBV2 ASSEGGRTEAF
TRBJ2-3 . TRBV2 ATIVRGVTDTQY
TRBJ1-1 . TRBV7-2 ASSPQGLGEAF
TRBJ1-5 TRBD1 TRBV5-6 ASSLGQGVYDQPQH
TRBJ2-1 TRBD1 TRBV5-1 ASSFGQGYNEQF
TRBJ2-1 . TRBV6-5 ASSYSETVLPQF
TRBJ2-5 . TRBV5-4 ASSQASGTSQETQY
TRBJ2-1 TRBD1 TRBV5-1 ASSYRGPDNEQF
TRBJ2-5 . TRBV4-1 ASSQVRTQETQY
TRBJ1-4 . TRBV5-1 ASSPGGRENEKLF
TRBJ1-6 TRBD1 TRBV27 ASKGGTGNNSPLH
TRBJ2-2 . TRBV11-3 ASSQVVSGELF
TRBJ2-6 . TRBV7-9 ASSRGRNSGANVLT
TRBJ1-5 . TRBV5-5 ASSLAGGSQPQH
TRBJ2-2 TRBD2 TRBV9 ASSVGRGTGELF
TRBJ1-1 TRBD1 TRBV10-3 AIMEGQGSMNTEAF
TRBJ1-1 TRBD1 TRBV18 ASSPGLDRDAF
TRBJ1-5 . TRBV28 ASSLGGGNQPQH
TRBJ1-3 TRBD1 TRBV2 AIPGQGASGNTIY
TRBJ2-2 . TRBV2 ASSGNREGSTGELF
TRBJ2-7 . TRBV7-7 ASSFRTSRYEQY
TRBJ2-3 TRBD2 TRBV4-2 ASSQGREGRTTDTQY
TRBJ2-5 . TRBV11-2 ASSLDLGLADQETQY
TRBJ1-1 TRBD1 TRBV7-2 ASSSRGQQAF
TRBJ1-1 TRBD1 TRBV18 ASSPRQGRSTEAF
TRBJ2-7 TRBD1 TRBV7-2 ASSLGDRVAYEQY
TRBJ2-7 . TRBV4-3 ASSQQLTPGEQY
TRBJ2-7 TRBD1 TRBV18 ASSPGQVSYEQY
TRBJ2-5 . TRBV6-5 ASSYGREETQY
TRBJ1-2 . TRBV9 ASSVLQGPYGYT
TRBJ1-2 TRBD1 TRBV5-5 ASSSGTGTGYT
TRBJ2-7 . TRBV10-2 ASSESSWEKQY
TRBJ2-3 . TRBV4-1 ASSQQGYLSTDTQY
TRBJ1-1 . TRBV19 ASSWTVENTEAF
TRBJ2-1 . TRBV21-1 ASSPLLAGLIYNEQF
TRBJ2-1 . TRBV7-6 ATGRGEGNNEQF
TRBJ2-7 TRBD1 TRBV10-3 AIRTGREQY
TRBJ1-5 . TRBV5-5 ASSLGAGSNQPQH
TRBJ1-5 . TRBV6-5 ASSAGLGNQPQH
TRBJ2-4 . TRBV5-1 ASSLDRGDSAIQY